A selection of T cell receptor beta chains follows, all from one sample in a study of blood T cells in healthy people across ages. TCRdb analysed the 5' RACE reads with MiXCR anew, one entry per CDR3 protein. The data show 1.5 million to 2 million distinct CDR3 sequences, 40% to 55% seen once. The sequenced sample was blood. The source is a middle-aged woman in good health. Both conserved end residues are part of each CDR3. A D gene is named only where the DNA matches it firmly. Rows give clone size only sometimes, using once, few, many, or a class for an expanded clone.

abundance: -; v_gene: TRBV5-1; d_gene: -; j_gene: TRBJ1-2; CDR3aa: CASSRTGQGSEGYTF; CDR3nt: TGCGCCAGCAGCCGAACGGGGCAGGGATCTGAGGGCTACACCTTC
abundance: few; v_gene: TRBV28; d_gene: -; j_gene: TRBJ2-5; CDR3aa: CASSSQGQAQKTQYF; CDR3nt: TGTGCCAGCAGTTCACAGGGTCAGGCCCAAAAGACCCAGTACTTC
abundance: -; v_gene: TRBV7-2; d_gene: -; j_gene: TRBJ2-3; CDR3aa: CASNRDGSSTDTQYF; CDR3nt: TGTGCCAGCAACCGGGACGGGTCTAGCACAGATACGCAGTATTTT
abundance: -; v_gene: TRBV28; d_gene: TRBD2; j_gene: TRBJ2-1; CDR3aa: CASSPITGLAGGRNNEQFF; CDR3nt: TGTGCCAGCAGCCCCATCACCGGACTAGCGGGGGGGCGGAACAATGAGCAGTTCTTC
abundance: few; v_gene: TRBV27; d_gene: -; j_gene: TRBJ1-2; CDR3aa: CASSAWGGNGYTF; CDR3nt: TGTGCCAGCAGTGCGTGGGGGGGGAATGGCTACACCTTC
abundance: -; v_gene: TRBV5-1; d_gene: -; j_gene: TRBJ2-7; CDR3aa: CASSFGQGRGEQYF; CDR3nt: TGCGCCAGCAGCTTTGGGCAGGGGAGAGGTGAGCAGTACTTC
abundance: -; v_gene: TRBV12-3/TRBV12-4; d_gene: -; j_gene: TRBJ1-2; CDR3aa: CASSPRGESIYGYTF; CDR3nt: TGTGCCAGCAGCCCCCGTGGAGAGTCCATCTATGGCTACACCTTC
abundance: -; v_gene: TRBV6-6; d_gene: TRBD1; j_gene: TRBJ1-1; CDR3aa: CASSKDRGNTEAFF; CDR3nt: TGTGCCAGCAGCAAAGACAGGGGGAACACTGAAGCTTTCTTT
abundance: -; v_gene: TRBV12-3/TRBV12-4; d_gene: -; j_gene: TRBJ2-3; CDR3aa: CASSLSKDTQYF; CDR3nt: TGTGCCAGCAGTTTAAGTAAAGATACGCAGTATTTT
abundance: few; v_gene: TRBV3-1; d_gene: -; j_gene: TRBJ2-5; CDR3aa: CASSPPSGPETQYF; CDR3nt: TGTGCCAGCAGCCCACCATCCGGGCCAGAGACCCAGTACTTC